The T cell receptor (beta chain) under discussion was sequenced for a study of OX40 agonist ivuxolimab in advanced cancers. Across the study: The patients received ivuxolimab by intravenous route every 2 weeks at 0.01 to 10 mg/kg. Of the patients, three showed partial responses, one with hepatocellular carcinoma and two with cutaneous melanoma. Study-wide results and limits: Averaged across samples, CD8+ T cells carried more expanded clones than CD4+ did.

V shed 5 bases and J 4 bases; nucleotides not matched to a gene: 6. There are 14 residues in the CDR3. Germline CDR1 and CDR2: MNHEY and SVGAGI. No patient had autoimmune disease or received systemic immunosuppression. A remark on this clone: Its antigen is undetermined.

Clones were sequenced by immunoSEQ multiplex PCR, and TCRdb holds only the in-frame ones, with some missing. This sample has about 69,000 clones, with roughly nine tenths found just once. The V and J genes are TRBV6-5 and TRBJ2-7; 9 bases align to TRBD1. The source is an adult with an advanced solid tumor such as melanoma, head and neck, liver or kidney cancer. The sample consisted of CD4+ or CD8+ T cells sorted from blood, taken in a trial of the OX40 agonist ivuxolimab. CDR3 nucleotides: TGTGCCAGCAGTCTCCGACAGGGGGTTTACGAGCAGTACTTC. This codes for CASSLRQGVYEQYF.